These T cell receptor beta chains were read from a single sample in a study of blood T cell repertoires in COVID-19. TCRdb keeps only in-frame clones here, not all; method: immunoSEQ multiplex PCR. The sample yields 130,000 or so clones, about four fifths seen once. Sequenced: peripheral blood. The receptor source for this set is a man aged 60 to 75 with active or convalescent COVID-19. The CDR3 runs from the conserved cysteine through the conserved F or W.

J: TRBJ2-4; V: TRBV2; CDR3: CASSGTGKNIQYF
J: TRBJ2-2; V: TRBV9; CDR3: CASSVESGRSRGVGELFF
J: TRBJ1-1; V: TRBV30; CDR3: CAWSEGRLTEAFF
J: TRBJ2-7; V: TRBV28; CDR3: CASSLSVRGLGLGEYEQYF
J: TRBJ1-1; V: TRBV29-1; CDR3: CSVRVLMNTEAFF
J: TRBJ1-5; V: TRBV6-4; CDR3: CAQSGVQPQHF
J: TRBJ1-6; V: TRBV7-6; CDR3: CASSLGRGSDSPLHF
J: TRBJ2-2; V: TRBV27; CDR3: CASSLRGRAGELFF
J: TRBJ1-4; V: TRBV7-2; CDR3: CASSLNRGREKLFF
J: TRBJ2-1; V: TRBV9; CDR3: CASSATSGRGGEQFF
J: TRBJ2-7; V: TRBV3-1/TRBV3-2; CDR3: CASGQDSVAIRDEQYF
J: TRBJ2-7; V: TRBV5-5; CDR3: CASSWGIAGDEQYF
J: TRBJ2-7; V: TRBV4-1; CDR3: CASSLSLGGRREQYF
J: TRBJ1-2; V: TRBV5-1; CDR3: CASRQSRDYGYTF
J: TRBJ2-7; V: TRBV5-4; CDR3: CASSSRQGSYEQYF
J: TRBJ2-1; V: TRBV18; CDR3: CASSPPTGGYNEQFF
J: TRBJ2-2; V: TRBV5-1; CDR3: CASSLSAANTGELFF
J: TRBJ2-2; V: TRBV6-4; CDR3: CASSSQDMGELFF
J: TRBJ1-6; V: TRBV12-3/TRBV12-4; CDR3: CASSPVGVSPLHF
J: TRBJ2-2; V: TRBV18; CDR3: CASSREETGELFF
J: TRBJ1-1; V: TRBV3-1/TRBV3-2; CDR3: CASSQAGGGTEAFF
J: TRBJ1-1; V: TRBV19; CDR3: CASSTRGATEAFF
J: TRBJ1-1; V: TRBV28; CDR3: CATTGRVGTEAFF
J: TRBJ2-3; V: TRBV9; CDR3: CASSVTAGPTDTQYF
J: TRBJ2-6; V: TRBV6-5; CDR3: CASSDSYPGANVLTF
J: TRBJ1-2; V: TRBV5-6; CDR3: CASSLWGGGPGGYTF
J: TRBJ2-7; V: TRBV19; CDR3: CASSMRAGEHYEQYF
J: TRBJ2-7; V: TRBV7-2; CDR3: CASSYGGEQYF
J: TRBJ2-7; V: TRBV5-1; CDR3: CASSSRQVTYEQYF
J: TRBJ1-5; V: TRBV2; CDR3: CASSATGADQPQHF
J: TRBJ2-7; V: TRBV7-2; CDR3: CASSLAGLGSEQYF
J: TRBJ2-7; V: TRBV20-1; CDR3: CSASGGTSGSYEQYF
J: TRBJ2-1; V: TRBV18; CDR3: CASSPPQREGHNEQFF
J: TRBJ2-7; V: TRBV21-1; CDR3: CASSNSKGTSGTVRYQYF
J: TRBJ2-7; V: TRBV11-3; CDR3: CASSSGTGVGEQYF
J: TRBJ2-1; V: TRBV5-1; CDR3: CASSSGLRNEQFF
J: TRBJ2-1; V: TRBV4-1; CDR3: CASSQSQGAGAYNEQFF
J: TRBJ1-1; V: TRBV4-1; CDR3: CASTLRTGQFMNTEAFF
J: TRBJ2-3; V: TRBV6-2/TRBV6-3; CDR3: CASSPSRRTDTQYF
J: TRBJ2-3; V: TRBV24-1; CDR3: CATSDPGQSWGDTQYF
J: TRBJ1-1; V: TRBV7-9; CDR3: CASSLVAVGANTEAFF
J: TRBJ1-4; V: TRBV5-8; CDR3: CASSPDRGVEKLFF